These 31 T cell receptor beta chains were all obtained from the same sample, sequenced in a study of beta chain features in type 1 diabetes. As every portion of the isolated RNA was reverse transcribed, the sequencing read expressed TCRB transcripts. Using immunoSEQ multiplex PCR, the repertoire was profiled, and TCRdb retains in-frame clones only, with some absent. The sample consists of roughly 380,000 clones, around 19% of them appearing once. Sequences were obtained from naive CD4+ T cells from blood. These receptor sequences come from a woman younger than 30 in good health.

The gene calls are TRBV10-3 and TRBJ1-1; 9 nucleotides agree with TRBD1. V was clipped by 11 bases and J by 6 bases; unmatched bases: 10. Germline CDR1 reads ENHRY; CDR2 reads SYGVKD. The CDR3 is made up of 13 amino acids. The CDR3 DNA is TGTGCCTCAGGGGACAGGGAAGGGGCTGAAGCTTTCTTT. Translated, it gives CASGDREGAEAFF.

This clone was observed a handful of times. The V and J genes are TRBV18 and TRBJ2-7; D possibly corresponds to TRBD1 (5 bases). V was cut by 2 bases and J by 7 bases, with 12 bases left in between. This CDR3 contains 13 residues. Germline V gene lookup returns CDR1 KGHSH and CDR2 LQKENI. CDR3 bases: TGTGCCAGCTCACCAGGCAGGGATAGAGAGCAGTACTTC. As protein: CASSPGRDREQYF.

This clone was recorded a few times. The V call is TRBV4-2, the J call TRBJ2-7, with D possibly matching TRBD2 (5 bases). Trimming removed 2 bases from V and 1 base from J, with 9 bases in between. CDR3 size: 14 residues. Germline lookup yields CDR1 LGHNA and CDR2 YNFKEQ. In nucleotides, the CDR3 is TGTGCCAGCAGCCAATCGGGAAAGTCCTACGAGCAGTACTTC. Protein: CASSQSGKSYEQYF.

The chain joins TRBV2 to TRBJ2-3; D might be TRBD1 (6 bases). The CDR3 extends over 15 amino acids. Germline V CDR1 and CDR2: SNHLY, FYNNEI. Trimming removed 5 bases at V and 11 bases at J, with 23 bases between. CDR3 nucleotides: TGTGCCAGCAGTCGTGACAGGTTCCCCCCCATTGAGCAGTATTTT. Translated: CASSRDRFPPIEQYF.

The CDR3 loop is CASSLDGNSYEQYF. The CDR3 region has the DNA TGCGCCAGCAGCTTGGACGGGAACTCCTACGAGCAGTACTTC. The rearrangement joins TRBV5-1 to TRBJ2-7; maybe TRBD2 (5 bases). CDR1 and CDR2 (germline): SGHRS, YFSETQ. The ends were cut back, 0 bases at V and 0 bases at J, with 7 bases in the middle. The length of the CDR3 is 14 residues.

The chain recombines TRBV5-1 with TRBJ1-5; D gene uncertain. V gave up 0 bases and J gave up 5 bases, with 6 bases separating them. This CDR3 has 13 amino acids. The germline CDR1 and CDR2 sequences are SGHRS and YFSETQ. CDR3 in amino acids: CASSLGEYQPQHF. For the CDR3, the DNA is TGCGCCAGCAGCTTGGGGGAGTATCAGCCCCAGCATTTT.

This rearrangement joins TRBV5-1 to TRBJ2-1, with a tentative D call TRBD2 (7 bases). CDR3 length equals 15 residues. Germline V CDR1 and CDR2: SGHRS, YFSETQ. V was cut by 0 bases and J by 7 bases, with 14 bases left in between. The DNA of the CDR3 is TGCGCCAGCAGCTTGGTCGGGGGGCTTGGGAATGAGCAGTTCTTC. It yields the protein CASSLVGGLGNEQFF.

The chain carries TRBV14 and TRBJ2-6, with D perhaps matching TRBD2 (6 bases). V lost 9 bases, J lost 0 bases, and 6 bases lay in between. CDR1 is SGHDN and CDR2 is FVKESK in the germline V gene. CDR3 length: 13 residues. Written as DNA, the CDR3 is TGTGCCAGGGGGGGCTCTGGGGCCAACGTCCTGACTTTC. Translated, it gives CARGGSGANVLTF.

The CDR3 DNA follows: TGTGCCAGCAGCTTAATTTGGCGGGGGGGCACAGATACGCAGTATTTT. This translates into CASSLIWRGGTDTQYF. The chain has TRBV7-8 and TRBJ2-3; 8 bases line up with TRBD2. CDR1 is SGHVS and CDR2 is FQNEAQ in the germline V gene. V was clipped by 2 bases and J by 1 base; unmatched bases: 5. This CDR3 region has 16 residues.

The chain is built from TRBV6-5 and TRBJ2-7; TRBD2 matches at 9 bases. Germline V lookup: CDR1 MNHEY, CDR2 SVGAGI. The CDR3 is 13 residues long. With V trimmed by 6 bases and J by 6 bases, 6 bases remained unmatched. The CDR3 DNA sequence: TGTGCCAGCAGCACGGGACTAGCCCTCGAGCAGTACTTC. Translation gives CASSTGLALEQYF.

The DNA of the CDR3 is TGTGCCAGCAGCTCCCCGGGGGGCGTGCTCGGGGAGCTGTTTTTT. Amino acids: CASSSPGGVLGELFF. The V gene is TRBV7-3, the J gene TRBJ2-2; possible D gene TRBD2, 7 bases. CDR1 and CDR2 from the germline V gene are SGHTA and FQGTGA. Trimming removed 4 bases from V and 7 bases from J, with 16 bases in between. The CDR3 runs to 15 residues.

V usage is TRBV7-2 and J usage is TRBJ2-3; D is unresolved. CDR3 size: 14 residues. V was trimmed by 1 base and J by 2 bases, leaving 7 bases between them. Germline V CDR1 and CDR2: SGHTA, FQGNSA. The CDR3 loop is CASSLGGYTDTQYF. For the CDR3, the DNA is TGTGCCAGCAGCTTAGGCGGCTACACAGATACGCAGTATTTT.

This clone showed up just a few times. The V call is TRBV5-1, the J call TRBJ1-6; 9 bases agree with TRBD1. Germline-derived CDR1 and CDR2 are SGHRS and YFSETQ. With V trimmed by 6 bases and J by 9 bases, 7 bases remained unmatched. This CDR3 comprises 14 residues. CDR3 protein: CASTRTGDGSPLHF. The CDR3 region has the DNA TGCGCCAGCACCCGGACAGGGGATGGTTCACCCCTCCACTTT.

Note on this clone: Other DNA sequences within the sample encode an identical CDR3. The chain combines TRBV30 with TRBJ1-5; D uncertain. V gave up 0 bases and J gave up 1 base, with 7 bases separating them. Germline V lookup: CDR1 GTSNPN, CDR2 SVGIG (reference sequence). CDR3 length: 14 residues. The CDR3 sequence is CAWSVLNSNQPQHF. Here the CDR3 DNA reads TGTGCCTGGAGTGTACTGAACAGCAATCAGCCCCAGCATTTT.

The sample holds a few counts of this clone. V usage is TRBV4-1 and J usage is TRBJ2-2; 13 nucleotides line up with TRBD2. The CDR3 is 17 amino acids. Trimming took 4 bases from V and 7 from J; bases not matched to a gene: 9. Germline values: CDR1 MGHRA, CDR2 YSYEKL. CDR3 in DNA: TGCGCCAGCAGCCCCACTAGCGGGAGGGCCCTCAACGGGGAGCTGTTTTTT. Amino acid sequence: CASSPTSGRALNGELFF.

The chain links TRBV2 to TRBJ2-3; D is possibly TRBD2 (6 bases). The V gene lost 10 bases and the J gene lost 6 bases, with 14 bases spanning the gap. The CDR3 covers 12 residues. CDR1 is SNHLY and CDR2 is FYNNEI in the germline V gene. The CDR3 DNA reads TGTGCCATGGCGGACCGGGAGGATACGCAGTATTTT. This gives the protein CAMADREDTQYF. Using reference TRBV2 and TRBJ2-3 for the parts outside the CDR3, the full variable domain is EPEVTQTPSHQVTQMGQEVILRCVPISNHLYFYWYRQILGQKVEFLVSFYNNEISEKSEIFDDQFSVERPDGSNFTLKIRSTKLEDSAMYFCAMADREDTQYFGPGTRLTVL.

The chain is built from TRBV5-4 and TRBJ2-3; 12 bases fit TRBD2. CDR1 and CDR2 from the germline V gene are SGHNT and YYREEE (reference sequence). This CDR3 region has 15 residues. V lost 4 bases, J lost 5 bases, and 5 bases stayed unmatched. The CDR3 loop reads CASSLAGGPIDTQYF. The CDR3 region has the DNA TGTGCCAGCAGCCTAGCGGGAGGGCCAATAGATACGCAGTATTTT.

This clone was picked up a small number of times. This chain links TRBV4-1 with TRBJ2-2, with 8 nucleotides matching TRBD2. V gave up 1 base and J gave up 6 bases; unmatched junction bases: 7. This CDR3 has 16 amino acids. Germline V gene sequence: CDR1 MGHRA, CDR2 YSYEKL. DNA for the CDR3: TGCGCCAGCAGCCAAGGACGCGGGGGGCTAGCCGGGGAGCTGTTTTTT. It codes for CASSQGRGGLAGELFF.

This clone was picked up a small number of times. The chain joins TRBV30 to TRBJ2-5; 8 nucleotides align to TRBD2. The germline CDR1 and CDR2 sequences are GTSNPN and SVGIG (reference sequence). This CDR3 region has 14 residues. The ends lost 2 bases at V and 5 bases at J; junction bases unmatched: 7. DNA for the CDR3: TGTGCCTGGAGTATCGGGACTAGTGGGGAGACCCAGTACTTC. Translated: CAWSIGTSGETQYF.

This clone was seen more than once but under ten times. The rearrangement joins TRBV6-5 to TRBJ1-2; 7 bases map to TRBD1. The V segment lost 5 bases and the J segment 4 bases; nucleotides outside the gene matches: 4. From germline, CDR1 is MNHEY and CDR2 SVGAGI. This CDR3 spans 13 amino acids. The CDR3 DNA is TGTGCCAGCAGTGAACAGGGGACCTATGGCTACACCTTC. Translation: CASSEQGTYGYTF.

V is TRBV15 and J is TRBJ2-3; TRBD2 matches at 8 bases. The CDR3 spans 16 residues. V trimming: 0 bases; J trimming: 4 bases; junction bases outside the gene matches: 6. Germline V gene sequence: CDR1 LNHNV, CDR2 YYDKDF (reference sequence). CDR3 region: CATSREGLVTADTQYF. In nucleotides, the CDR3 is TGTGCCACCAGCAGAGAGGGACTAGTTACCGCAGATACGCAGTATTTT.

The chain is built from TRBV27 and TRBJ1-1, with TRBD1 identical over 9 bases. Germline loops: CDR1 MNHEY, CDR2 SMNVEV (reference sequence). V dropped 4 bases and J dropped 1; count of bases not matched to a gene: 4. There are 15 residues in the CDR3. The CDR3: CASSYTGGPNTEAFF. The CDR3 region has the DNA TGTGCCAGCAGTTACACAGGGGGCCCGAACACTGAAGCTTTCTTT.

This rearrangement joins TRBV25-1 to TRBJ2-5, with 7 bases matching TRBD2. The J segment lost 5 bases and the V segment lost 6 bases, leaving 9 bases of the junction unmatched. Germline values: CDR1 MGHDK, CDR2 SYGVNS. The CDR3 extends over 14 amino acids. The CDR3 coding sequence is TGTGCCAGCAGCCTGGCGGGAGCGGGGGAGACCCAGTACTTC. It translates to CASSLAGAGETQYF.

The gene calls are TRBV9 and TRBJ2-2, with D maybe TRBD2 (5 bases). Germline V lookup: CDR1 SGDLS, CDR2 YYNGEE. V gave up 4 bases and J gave up 3 bases, with 13 bases separating them. The CDR3 runs 15 residues. Here the CDR3 reads CASSSRLKYTGELFF. The CDR3, as DNA: TGTGCCAGCAGCTCTCGACTAAAGTACACCGGGGAGCTGTTTTTT.

The rearrangement joins TRBV5-1 to TRBJ2-5; 7 positions match TRBD1. Trimming removed 4 bases from V and 4 bases from J; junction bases left unmatched: 4. The CDR3 spans 13 residues. The V gene's germline CDR1 is SGHRS and CDR2 YFSETQ. The CDR3: CASSPTGRETQYF. The DNA of the CDR3 is TGCGCCAGCAGCCCGACAGGGCGAGAGACCCAGTACTTC.

This clone was observed a handful of times. CDR3 amino acids: CASSLGGPGETQYF. The CDR3 DNA is TGTGCCAGCAGCTTAGGAGGGCCGGGAGAGACCCAGTACTTC. V usage is TRBV7-2 and J usage is TRBJ2-5; D is possibly TRBD2 (5 bases). This CDR3 spans 14 amino acids. V gave up 1 base and J gave up 4 bases, with 10 bases separating them. Germline CDR1 and CDR2: SGHTA and FQGNSA.

This chain uses TRBV7-2 with TRBJ2-7; D remains ambiguous. This CDR3 has 15 amino acids. CDR1 and CDR2 from the germline V gene are SGHTA and FQGNSA. With 1 base removed from V and 1 base from J, the gap between germline ends came to 11 bases. The DNA of the CDR3 is TGTGCCAGCAGCTTAGTATGGGCCAGGTCCTACGAGCAGTACTTC. This sequence encodes CASSLVWARSYEQYF.

This clone was seen a handful of times. This chain connects TRBV23-1 to TRBJ1-1; 7 bases line up with TRBD1. TRBV23-1 is classed as an ORF, of uncertain function. The length of the CDR3 is 14 residues. The V gene end was trimmed by 1 base and the J gene end by 5 bases; junction bases not matched to a gene: 4. The CDR3 DNA is TGCGCCAGCAGTCAATTCCAGGGGGGAACTGAAGCTTTCTTT. This encodes CASSQFQGGTEAFF.

This clone has more than one count but fewer than ten. This chain joins TRBV4-3 and TRBJ2-2; D might be TRBD1 (5 bases). CDR1 is LGHNA and CDR2 is YSLEER in the germline V gene. With 0 bases removed from V and 1 base from J, the gap between germline ends came to 6 bases. There are 15 residues in the CDR3. CDR3: CASSQDDRNTGELFF. DNA of the CDR3: TGCGCCAGCAGCCAAGATGACAGGAACACCGGGGAGCTGTTTTTT.

For this clone: This CDR3 is also generated by other DNA sequences in the sample. The chain has TRBV9 and TRBJ2-7, with D tentatively TRBD1 (6 bases). Germline CDR1 SGDLS, CDR2 YYNGEE. This CDR3 region has 14 residues. V was cut by 2 bases and J by 1 base, with 10 bases left in between. In nucleotides, the CDR3 is TGTGCCAGCAGCGTTGGACAGACATCCTACGAGCAGTACTTC. It translates to CASSVGQTSYEQYF.

The J gene is TRBJ2-7, the V gene TRBV6-5; TRBD2 matches at 8 bases. Trimming cost V 5 bases and J 5 bases; bases outside gene matches: 5. CDR1 is MNHEY, CDR2 SVGAGI, per germline. The CDR3 has 13 amino acids. The CDR3 DNA reads as TGTGCCAGCAGTCCCGGACTAGCCAACGAGCAGTACTTC. The encoded protein is CASSPGLANEQYF.